This T cell receptor (beta chain) appears in the sequencing data of a study of cytomegalovirus exposure and HLA in healthy donors (TCRdb year 2017). Looking at the study overall: In an earlier analysis of 587 of the donors, around 300 Gb of sequence data and 117 million unique TCR beta sequences from 180 million or so T cells were reported. About 320 gigabases of sequencing data and tens of millions of unique TCR sequences were included in an early release covering about 620 HLA-typed donors. The genetic ancestry cluster associated with self-reported Caucasian donors included about 81% of the roughly 400 genotyped donors. The study was designed to test whether signatures of past pathogen exposure could be identified by cataloging public T cell receptors. The T cell repertoires of roughly 660 subjects were profiled by immunosequencing and related to cytomegalovirus serostatus. In addition to the first cohort of 500 to 850 subjects, a separate validation cohort of 130 or so different subjects was used. The study combined high-throughput TCR immunosequencing, statistical association of individual TCRs with disease status, and machine learning to predict cytomegalovirus infection status. In a later analysis, previously published TCR beta repertoires from several hundred donors were re-analyzed and high-resolution HLA genotyping was added so that TCR occurrence patterns could be studied. Rather than drawing on any new phenotypic data, the later analysis identified candidate immune exposures from TCR beta sequences and the way those sequences occurred across donors. An earlier analysis of some 600 of the donors applied high-throughput TCR beta sequencing to assess whether each TCR beta V gene segment acted as functional or pseudogenic. Donor age, sex, ethnicity and CMV serostatus were collected together with the repertoire data. In a later genetic analysis, genome-wide SNP genotypes for about three fifths of the 666 donors were used, and that subset was treated as a discovery cohort. Every discovery cohort repertoire had been produced on one sequencing platform. Both class I and class II loci were covered by HLA typing, at four-digit resolution. Typing coverage varied by locus: roughly 629-630 donors for A, B, C, DRB1 and DQB1; approximately 560 for DQA1; about 570 for DPA1; more than 450 for DPB1. Roughly five DR-DQ haplotypes were treated as single units for association and clustering because of strong linkage in the cohort. Among almost 400 genotyped donors of the cohort, an average of approximately 230,000 unique TCR beta nucleotide sequences were sequenced per donor, about a sixth of them non-productive.

The cohort was made up of about 610 healthy bone marrow donors. Cohort members were all nominally healthy when sampled, although unrecorded immune exposures were likely present. The donor was CMV seropositive and was included in the group of 270 or so seropositive cohort members. A peripheral blood sample was collected from each donor, and TCR beta sequencing was performed on peripheral blood mononuclear cells. Genomic DNA extraction from the blood cell samples was performed with the Qiagen DNeasy Blood Extraction Kit. With regard to this clone: Its specific antigen is unknown. Nothing much larger sits one base from this clone, and base qualities are not available.

The CDR3 goes from the cysteine to the phenylalanine over 13 residues. Only the CDR3 portion is preserved as DNA: 39 bases, with reading frame beginning at the first base. The germline V gene (reference sequence) supplies CDR1 GTSNPN and CDR2 SVGIG. V loses 4 bases, J loses 7 bases, and the germline ends lie 16 bases apart. The full study reports these points: In this cohort, only TCR beta chains were sequenced, and detectable features were limited by the absence of alpha or paired-chain data. The study gave a list of some 150 TCR beta chains associated with cytomegalovirus. Because HLA typing was unavailable for some donors at each locus, only the typed subset was used in association tests. In a later analysis, around 17,000 TCR beta sequences were associated with specific HLA alleles at a false discovery rate of 0.05. A later genetic analysis associated a missense DCLRE1C variant with V-gene and J-gene trimming of TCR beta chains, and an independent cohort replicated the association. Linkage disequilibrium might explain the correlated functional status among segregating V segments, but an unknown experimental factor could not be ruled out. A further reported finding was that TCR beta sequences accurately predicted the HLA-A and HLA-B alleles for most subjects in the first cohort. When HLA alleles, especially DR and DQ, strongly co-occurred, attributing TCR associations to individual alleles was difficult. A later analysis found that TCR association rates varied across HLA loci, with DRB1 alleles showing the most associated TCRs and HLA-C alleles the fewest. In a later analysis, several top co-occurrence clusters were reported to appear linked to parvovirus B19, influenza, CMV and Epstein-Barr virus. Across donors, most TCR sequences were observed very rarely, whereas some public TCRs were present in many individuals. According to a later genetic analysis, donors in an Asian-associated ancestry cluster had fewer N-insertions in productive TCRs than the approximately 650-donor mean. Roughly uniform sequencing depth across donors was assumed in presence/absence analyses, although this assumption may not hold. The sequencing pipeline was judged likely to have produced a cluster of highly shared sequence variants as a technical artifact. Because the 87-base-pair reads could not distinguish some IMGT-functional V segments, including TRBV6-2 and TRBV6-3, those segments were excluded. The authors suggested that the approach could potentially be generalized to other disease states and immunological phenotypes. The classifier was reported to diagnose cytomegalovirus status with high specificity and sensitivity in both the original cohort and the validation cohort. A later analysis found that HLA-associated TCR beta chains were more clonally expanded and had lower generation probabilities than equally common non-associated chains. A few of the identified cytomegalovirus-associated TCR beta chains were confirmed in vitro to be specific for cytomegalovirus antigens. Because counts were too low, roughly 18 rarely observed V segments, including chromosome 9 orphons, were left out of the earlier analysis of about 620 of the donors. A later analysis found that most CMV-associated TCR beta chains appeared HLA-restricted, with HLA associations seemingly driven largely by CMV exposure. The only immune exposure information available for the cohort was CMV serostatus. In an earlier analysis of 587 of the donors, most TCR beta V segments appeared in productive rearrangements about 87% or about 30% of the time, broadly matching IMGT annotations.

Libraries were constructed by the immunoSEQ multiplex PCR assay. For the multiplex PCR, a mixture combining 60 forward primers for TCR Vbeta segments and 13 reverse primers for TCR Jbeta segments was used. Amplification of the CDR3 region of rearranged TCR beta genes was performed with a multiplex PCR assay on genomic DNA. The amplified TCR beta libraries were sequenced on the Illumina HiSeq System as 87-base-pair reads. Regarding the original processing steps: A later analysis counted tens of millions of unique TCR beta chains across the 650 to 800 repertoires, and about 10 million of these chains were shared by at least two donors. To remove PCR and sequencing errors, raw reads were error-corrected and collapsed into unique sequences using a nearest-neighbor algorithm that merged closely related sequences. V, D and J gene segments were assigned by aligning CDR3 sequences to IMGT reference sequences. For a sequence to be retained, at least a six-nucleotide match to both a V gene segment and a J gene segment was required. A rearrangement counted as productive if the CDR3 had no stop codons and remained in frame with V and J, and every other rearrangement counted as non-productive. Following IMGT convention, CDR3 was defined as the stretch from the second conserved V-encoded cysteine to the conserved J-encoded phenylalanine. The earlier analysis of 587 of the donors excluded any sequence lacking an unambiguous match to a single V gene segment. In an earlier analysis of approximately 590 of the donors, a V segment was called functional when productive rearrangements were above 56.7%, and segregating when the standard deviation between donors exceeded 5%. A statistical classification framework was built to diagnose cytomegalovirus status from the catalog of TCR beta chain sequences. A later analysis assigned V and J genes by comparing TCR nucleotide sequences with IMGT/GENE-DB human TR gene sequences. A later analysis assigned CDR3 sequences and most-parsimonious VDJ recombination scenarios with the TCRdist pipeline. A later analysis defined each TCR beta chain by its CDR3 amino acid sequence plus V-gene family, and excluded reads lacking a unique V-gene family. In a later analysis, some 600 highly shared, low-generation-probability nucleotide sequences were removed to address suspected cross-contamination and a sequencing artifact. In a later analysis, a clonal expansion index was calculated for each public chain from normalized within-repertoire ranks of inferred template counts. In a later analysis, generation probabilities were computed using a VDJ recombination model fitted to out-of-frame rearrangements, and the results were checked against IGoR. Hypergeometric tests were used in a later analysis to score TCR-TCR, TCR-HLA and TCR-CMV co-occurrence, with a repertoire-size bias correction applied to the TCR pairs. False discovery rates were estimated in a later analysis by permuting HLA or CMV assignments 20 times. In a later analysis, co-occurring TCRs were grouped with DBSCAN, and TCRdist sequence similarity was added when clustering was performed within HLA-allele-positive subsets. For co-occurrence clustering, repertoires with fewer than 30,000 or more than 120,000 public chains were excluded, along with 5 or 6 repertoires with anomalous nucleotide sharing. TCRdb carries this immuneACCESS record with in-frame sequences only. Its versions omit some clonotypes, under half of them owing to an unresolved V gene in the studies checked, with the rest unexplained. For V, J and clone size, that table is used; D and trimming come from the DNA. The sample has roughly 150,000 clones on record, around 68% of them singletons. The top ten clonotypes cover more than 9% of the sample.

The sequenced sample consisted of PBMCs. The chain is made from TRBV30 and TRBJ1-2; no D gene can be assigned with confidence. The clonotype originates from a man aged 25 to 45 in good health and CMV-seropositive. The DNA sequence follows: TGTGCCTGGACCCCCCGGGGAGGGCTTGGCTACACCTTC. Its amino acids are CAWTPRGGLGYTF. Extended through the reference TRBV30 and TRBJ1-2 proteins, this CDR3 yields the full variable domain: SQTIHQWPATLVQPVGSPLSLECTVEGTSNPNLYWYRQAAGRGLQLLFYSVGIGQISSEVPQNLSASRPQDRQFILSSKKLLLSDSGFYLCAWTPRGGLGYTFGSGTRLTVV.